The 24 T cell receptor beta chains given below trace back to one sample, sequenced in a study of a mutant IDH1 vaccine in newly diagnosed glioma. No antigen has been identified for these receptors. Time point noted: week 11, during vaccination. Every single dose of the vaccine, 300 ug of mutant IDH1 20-mer peptide, came with topical imiquimod. Only in-frame clones appear in the TCRdb table, and some are missing; sequencing was by immunoSEQ multiplex PCR. This table has tens of thousands of clones, 91% appearing once. This material consisted of PBMCs, taken from a glioma patient whose treatment included an IDH1 peptide vaccine. These receptor sequences come from a man aged 45-65 years with glioma.

The J gene is TRBJ2-7, the V gene TRBV7-2; TRBD2 aligns across 9 bases. The ends lost 1 base at V and 5 bases at J; junction bases unmatched: 6. This CDR3 comprises 15 residues. Germline V gives CDR1 SGHTA, CDR2 FQGNSA. DNA of the CDR3: TGTGCCAGCAGCTTAGTGGGTAGCGGGAGCCACGAGCAGTACTTC. This gives the protein CASSLVGSGSHEQYF. Full variable domain (missing parts from reference TRBV7-2 and TRBJ2-7): GAGVSQSPSNKVTEKGKDVELRCDPISGHTALYWYRQSLGQGLEFLIYFQGNSAPDKSGLPSDRFSAERTGGSVSTLTIQRTQQEDSAVYLCASSLVGSGSHEQYFGPGTRLTVT.

V and J are TRBV7-8 and TRBJ2-7; D call uncertain. This CDR3 comprises 19 residues. The germline gives CDR1 SGHVS, CDR2 FQNEAQ. Trimming shortened V by 0 bases and J by 0 bases, and 21 bases separated the two germline ends. The CDR3, as DNA: TGTGCCAGCAGCTTAGCTCCGCAGTCTGGTAGCAGGAGCTCCTACGAGCAGTACTTC. Translated: CASSLAPQSGSRSSYEQYF.

J is TRBJ2-7 and V is TRBV10-2; 8 positions agree with TRBD1. The CDR3 is 13 amino acids. Germline CDR1 reads WSHSY; CDR2 reads SAAADI. After removal of 5 bases from V and 3 bases from J, the junction contained 3 bases not matched to a gene. The CDR3 bases are TGCGCCAGCAGTAACACAGGGGGCTACGAGCAGTACTTC. This codes for CASSNTGGYEQYF.

The chain employs TRBV6-5 and TRBJ2-5; TRBD1 might be the D (5 bases). The CDR3 contains 13 residues. Looked up from germline, CDR1 is MNHEY and CDR2 is SVGAGI. The V end lost 2 bases, the J end lost 5 bases, and 9 bases lay between the germline ends. CDR3 in amino acids: CASSYSRVETQYF. The CDR3 nucleotides read TGTGCCAGCAGTTACAGCAGGGTTGAGACCCAGTACTTC.

The J gene is TRBJ2-7, the V gene TRBV5-6; the D call may be TRBD1 or TRBD2 (5 bases each). The length of the CDR3 is 14 residues. V was pared by 2 bases and J by 5 bases, with 14 bases between. CDR1 and CDR2 from the germline V gene are SGHDT and YYEEEE. DNA of the CDR3: TGTGCCAGCAGCTTCGGTACGAGGGGCAACGAGCAGTACTTC. Its translation is CASSFGTRGNEQYF.

The gene calls are TRBV4-1 and TRBJ2-3; the match to TRBD2 covers 10 bases. Germline V gene data show CDR1 as MGHRA and CDR2 as YSYEKL. Trimming cost V 4 bases and J 3 bases; bases outside gene matches: 7. This CDR3 region has 16 residues. CDR3 sequence (DNA): TGCGCCAGCAGCCCTTTCACAGCGGGGGGGACAGATACGCAGTATTTT. As protein: CASSPFTAGGTDTQYF.

This sequence joins TRBV30 and TRBJ2-7; 10 positions agree with TRBD1. Trimming cost V 5 bases and J 3 bases; bases outside gene matches: 1. This CDR3 has 12 residues. CDR1 is GTSNPN and CDR2 is SVGIG in the germline V gene (reference sequence). This CDR3 is CAWGDRGYEQYF. Here the CDR3 DNA reads TGTGCCTGGGGGGACAGGGGCTACGAGCAGTACTTC. The full variable domain, its missing parts supplied by reference TRBV30 and TRBJ2-7, is SQTIHQWPATLVQPVGSPLSLECTVEGTSNPNLYWYRQAAGRGLQLLFYSVGIGQISSEVPQNLSASRPQDRQFILSSKKLLLSDSGFYLCAWGDRGYEQYFGPGTRLTVT.

This sequence joins TRBV9 and TRBJ2-6; tentatively, D is TRBD1 (5 bases). This CDR3 region has 18 residues. V lost 0 bases and J 0 bases, leaving 13 bases between the germline ends. CDR1 SGDLS and CDR2 YYNGEE come from the germline V gene. The CDR3 bases are TGTGCCAGCAGCGTAGTAGACAGTTCCCGCTCTGGGGCCAACGTCCTGACTTTC. Translating gives CASSVVDSSRSGANVLTF.

This chain joins TRBV2 and TRBJ2-7; D perhaps matches TRBD2 (6 bases). CDR1 is SNHLY, CDR2 FYNNEI, per germline. The CDR3 consists of 13 residues. The ends were cut back, 10 bases at V and 4 bases at J, with 17 bases in the middle. The CDR3, as DNA: TGTGCCACCTCGGGGCTAGCGAATTACGAGCAGTACTTC. Translation: CATSGLANYEQYF.

The rearrangement links TRBV5-1 to TRBJ2-3; 9 bases align to TRBD2. The CDR3 runs to 13 residues. Germline V CDR1 and CDR2: SGHRS, YFSETQ. The ends lost 4 bases at V and 5 bases at J; junction bases unmatched: 2. The CDR3 here is CASSGLALDTQYF. CDR3 in DNA: TGCGCCAGCAGCGGACTAGCGTTAGATACGCAGTATTTT.

This clone appeared once. This chain joins TRBV6-5 and TRBJ2-1; D gene uncertain. CDR1 is MNHEY, CDR2 SVGAGI, per germline. CDR3 size: 11 residues. V was clipped by 9 bases and J by 5 bases, with 8 bases between them. The CDR3 region is CASDYNNEQFF. For the CDR3, the DNA is TGTGCCAGTGATTATAACAATGAGCAGTTCTTC.

V usage is TRBV10-3 and J usage is TRBJ2-2; no firm D call. This CDR3 has 11 residues. V was cut by 3 bases and J by 7 bases, with 3 bases left in between. Germline lookup yields CDR1 ENHRY and CDR2 SYGVKD. CDR3 nucleotide sequence: TGTGCCATCAGTGACGGCGGGGAGCTGTTTTTT. Its protein product is CAISDGGELFF.

V usage is TRBV5-1 and J usage is TRBJ2-7; 8 bases align to TRBD2. V lost 7 bases and J lost 4; bases outside the gene matches: 10. From germline, CDR1 is SGHRS and CDR2 YFSETQ. The CDR3 is 14 residues long. The CDR3 here is CASSEVAGFYEQYF. In DNA, the CDR3 is TGCGCCAGCTCGGAGGTAGCGGGATTTTACGAGCAGTACTTC.

This chain connects TRBV18 to TRBJ2-3; TRBD1 matches at 9 bases. Germline CDR1 KGHSH, CDR2 LQKENI. V shed 1 base, J shed 3 bases, and the junction held 5 bases outside the gene matches. The CDR3 consists of 16 residues. The CDR3 DNA follows: TGTGCCAGCTCACCACGCAGGACAGGGGATACAGATACGCAGTATTTT. Translating gives CASSPRRTGDTDTQYF. Variable domain in full (rest from reference TRBV18 and TRBJ2-3): NAGVMQNPRHLVRRRGQEARLRCSPMKGHSHVYWYRQLPEEGLKFMVYLQKENIIDESGMPKERFSAEFPKEGPSILRIQQVVRGDSAAYFCASSPRRTGDTDTQYFGPGTRLTVL.

This chain uses TRBV27 with TRBJ1-1; D not certain. The CDR3 contains 15 residues. The germline V gene encodes CDR1 MNHEY and CDR2 SMNVEV (reference sequence). The V end lost 0 bases, the J end lost 4 bases, and 12 bases lay between the germline ends. The CDR3 DNA reads TGTGCCAGCAGTTTATCTTGGGCGGGGATCACTGAAGCTTTCTTT. Translated: CASSLSWAGITEAFF.

The chain recombines TRBV5-4 with TRBJ2-2; D not resolved. Germline CDR1 is SGHNT and CDR2 is YYREEE (reference sequence). Trimming pared 0 bases from V and 0 bases from J, leaving 6 bases between. This CDR3 is built from 15 residues. The CDR3 spells CASSLVDTNTGELFF. The CDR3 DNA is TGTGCCAGCAGCTTGGTGGATACGAACACCGGGGAGCTGTTTTTT. The whole variable domain, remainder taken from reference TRBV5-4 and TRBJ2-2, is ETGVTQSPTHLIKTRGQQVTLRCSSQSGHNTVSWYQQALGQGPQFIFQYYREEENGRGNFPPRFSGLQFPNYSSELNVNALELDDSALYLCASSLVDTNTGELFFGEGSRLTVL.

The J gene is TRBJ1-2, the V gene TRBV2; D is unclear. The CDR3 covers 15 residues. V lost 2 bases and J lost 1, with 11 bases in between. CDR1 is SNHLY and CDR2 is FYNNEI in the germline V gene. The CDR3 is CASSELGRNNYGYTF. The CDR3, as DNA: TGTGCCAGCAGTGAATTGGGCAGAAATAACTATGGCTACACCTTC.

The chain links TRBV5-1 to TRBJ2-7, with TRBD1 identical over 7 bases. CDR1 is SGHRS, CDR2 YFSETQ, per germline. With 0 bases clipped from V and 0 bases from J, the junction kept 9 bases outside the gene matches. This CDR3 region has 17 residues. This CDR3 reads CASSLDRDRQTSYEQYF. The CDR3 DNA reads as TGCGCCAGCAGCTTGGATAGGGACAGACAAACCTCCTACGAGCAGTACTTC.

The chain links TRBV19 to TRBJ1-2; no clear D gene. Trimming shortened V by 2 bases and J by 0 bases, and 13 bases separated the two germline ends. This CDR3 is 16 amino acids long. Germline CDR1 is LNHDA and CDR2 is SQIVND (reference sequence). The CDR3 DNA follows: TGTGCCAGTAGTATAATCCGGGTCGGAGCTAACTATGGCTACACCTTC. Translating it yields CASSIIRVGANYGYTF.

The chain employs TRBV14 and TRBJ2-2, with a tentative D call TRBD2 (6 bases). The CDR3 consists of 13 residues. The V end lost 7 bases, the J end lost 3 bases, and 9 bases lay between the germline ends. Germline CDR1 and CDR2: SGHDN and FVKESK. CDR3 nucleotide sequence: TGTGCCAGCAACGGAGGGGACACCGGGGAGCTGTTTTTT. Its protein product is CASNGGDTGELFF.

The chain links TRBV6-6 to TRBJ2-7; D unresolved. Trimming shortened V by 8 bases and J by 1 base, and 12 bases separated the two germline ends. CDR1 is MNHNY, CDR2 SVGAGI, per germline (reference sequence). This CDR3 region has 13 residues. CDR3 DNA: TGTGCCAGCGCTGGGCGGAATTCCTACGAGCAGTACTTC. As protein: CASAGRNSYEQYF.

This clone was detected once. The chain joins TRBV6-6 to TRBJ2-7; no definite D call. V lost 6 bases and J lost 4, with 19 bases in between. This CDR3 spans 15 amino acids. Germline CDR1 and CDR2: MNHNY and SVGAGI (reference sequence). The CDR3 loop reads CASRPPDGSPYEQYF. The CDR3 region has the DNA TGTGCCAGCAGACCACCAGACGGTTCGCCTTACGAGCAGTACTTC.

The chain is built from TRBV7-8 and TRBJ1-1, with TRBD1 identical over 7 bases. V was pared by 5 bases and J by 5 bases, with 8 bases of the junction left unmatched. The germline gives CDR1 SGHVS, CDR2 FQNEAQ. The CDR3 consists of 14 residues. The CDR3 DNA is TGTGCCAGCAGCCAAAGACAGGGTAGAACTGAAGCTTTCTTT. This gives the protein CASSQRQGRTEAFF.

The V and J genes are TRBV7-2 and TRBJ2-7; TRBD1 aligns across 8 bases. The V segment lost 5 bases and the J segment 4 bases; nucleotides outside the gene matches: 4. Looked up from germline, CDR1 is SGHTA and CDR2 is FQGNSA. The CDR3 has 13 residues. The CDR3 spells CASSPDRGYEQYF. CDR3 nucleotides: TGTGCCAGCAGCCCCGACAGGGGATACGAGCAGTACTTC.